The clone carrying this T cell receptor (beta chain) was found many times. Time point noted: before trial treatment. Enrollment required an advanced solid tumor negative for tumor-infiltrating lymphocytes. The sample comes from a study of low-dose radiotherapy and immunotherapy resistance in tumors. As for the study in general: Fractions of 0.5 Gy went to Cohort 1 every 2 weeks, totaling 6.5 Gy. The schedule for Cohort 2 used 1 Gy per fraction every two weeks, which added up to 13 Gy over 26 weeks.

The CDR3 spans 19 residues. Germline CDR1 reads MNHGY; CDR2 reads SAAAGT. V shed 3 bases, J shed 1 base, and the junction held 11 bases outside the gene matches. Priming of first-strand cDNA relied on TRAV- and TRBV-specific primers (covering alpha and beta chains). Using a constant-region primer together with a V-primer adapter, TCRs were subjected to 20 PCR cycles of amplification. Amplifying the isolated mRNA was done by in vitro transcription. One entry per CDR3 protein results from TCRdb running MiXCR on the reads. The data hold 70,000 to 95,000 distinct CDR3 sequences, with 15% to 20% observed a single time.

The TCR comes from a male donor with prostate cancer. The V call is TRBV6-8, the J call TRBJ1-6; 8 bases agree with TRBD1. The sample here was PBMCs, taken before treatment. The CDR3 region has the DNA TGTGCCAGCAGTTATGGCGCAGGGGGCGGAGTATCCTATAATTCACCCCTCCACTTT. This translates into CASSYGAGGGVSYNSPLHF.